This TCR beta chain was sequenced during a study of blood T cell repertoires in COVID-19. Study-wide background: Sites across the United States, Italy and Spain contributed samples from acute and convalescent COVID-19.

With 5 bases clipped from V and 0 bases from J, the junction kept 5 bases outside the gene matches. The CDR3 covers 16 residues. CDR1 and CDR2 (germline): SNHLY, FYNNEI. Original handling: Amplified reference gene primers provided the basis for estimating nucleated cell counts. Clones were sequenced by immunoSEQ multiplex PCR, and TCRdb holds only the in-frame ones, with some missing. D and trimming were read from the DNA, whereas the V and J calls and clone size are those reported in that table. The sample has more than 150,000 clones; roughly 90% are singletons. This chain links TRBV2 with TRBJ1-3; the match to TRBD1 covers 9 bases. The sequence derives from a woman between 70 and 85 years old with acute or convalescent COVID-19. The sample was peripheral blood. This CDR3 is CASSPDRGSSGNTIYF. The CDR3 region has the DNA TGTGCCAGCAGTCCGGACAGGGGAAGCTCTGGAAACACCATATATTTT.